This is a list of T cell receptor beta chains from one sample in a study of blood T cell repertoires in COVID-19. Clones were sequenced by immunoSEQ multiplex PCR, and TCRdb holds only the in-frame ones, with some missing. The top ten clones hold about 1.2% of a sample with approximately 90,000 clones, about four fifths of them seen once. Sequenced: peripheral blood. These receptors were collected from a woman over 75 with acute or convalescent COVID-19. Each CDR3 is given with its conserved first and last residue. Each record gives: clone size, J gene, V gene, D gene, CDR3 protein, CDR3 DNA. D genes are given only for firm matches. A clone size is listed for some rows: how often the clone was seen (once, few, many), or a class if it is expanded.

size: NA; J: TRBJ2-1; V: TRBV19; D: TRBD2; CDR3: CASSTGGTSVDEQFF; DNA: TGTGCCAGTAGTACGGGCGGGACTAGCGTCGATGAGCAGTTCTTC
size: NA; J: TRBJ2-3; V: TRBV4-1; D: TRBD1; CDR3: CASSQDQPQQGLSLTDTQYF; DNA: TGCGCCAGCAGCCAAGATCAACCCCAACAGGGGCTAAGTCTCACAGATACGCAGTATTTT
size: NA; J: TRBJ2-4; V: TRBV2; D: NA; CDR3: CASSEEQALAKNIQYF; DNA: TGTGCCAGCAGTGAAGAACAGGCGCTAGCCAAAAACATTCAGTACTTC
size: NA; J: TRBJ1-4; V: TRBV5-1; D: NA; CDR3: CASSLATGSNEKLFF; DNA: TGCGCCAGCAGCTTGGCTACCGGTTCTAATGAAAAACTGTTTTTT
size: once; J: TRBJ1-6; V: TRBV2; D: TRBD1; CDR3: CASSTGQGTGSPLHF; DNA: TGTGCCAGCAGTACGGGACAGGGGACAGGATCACCCCTCCACTTT
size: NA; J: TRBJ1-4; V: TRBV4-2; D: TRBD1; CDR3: CASSQEGWGQGIKKLFF; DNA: TGTGCCAGCAGCCAAGAAGGTTGGGGACAGGGCATCAAAAAACTGTTTTTT
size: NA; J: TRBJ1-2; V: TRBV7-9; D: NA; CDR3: CASSLGVGANYGYTF; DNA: TGTGCCAGCAGCTTAGGCGTCGGAGCTAACTATGGCTACACCTTC
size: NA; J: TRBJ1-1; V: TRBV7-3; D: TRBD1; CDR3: CASSYGTGGGGVEAFF; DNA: TGTGCCAGCAGCTACGGAACAGGGGGCGGTGGGGTTGAAGCTTTCTTT
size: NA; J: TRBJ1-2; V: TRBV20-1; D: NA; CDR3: CSASRMGAGYGYTF; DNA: TGCAGTGCTAGTCGCATGGGAGCGGGCTATGGCTACACCTTC
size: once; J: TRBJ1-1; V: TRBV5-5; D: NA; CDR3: CASSLDQAFRSTEAFF; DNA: TGTGCCAGCAGCTTGGACCAGGCCTTCAGGTCCACTGAAGCTTTCTTT
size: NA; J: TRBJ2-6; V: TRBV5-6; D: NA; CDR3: CASSGWGVSGANVLTF; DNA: TGTGCCAGCTCTGGGTGGGGGGTCTCTGGGGCCAACGTCCTGACTTTC
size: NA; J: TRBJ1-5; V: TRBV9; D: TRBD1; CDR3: CASSVDGTANQPQHF; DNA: TGTGCCAGCAGCGTAGATGGGACAGCAAATCAGCCCCAGCATTTT
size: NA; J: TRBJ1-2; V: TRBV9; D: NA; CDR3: CASSPQGHFYGYTF; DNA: TGTGCCAGCAGCCCGCAGGGGCACTTCTATGGCTACACCTTC
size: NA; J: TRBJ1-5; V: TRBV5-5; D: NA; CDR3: CASSLKGREQPQHF; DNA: TGTGCCAGCAGCTTGAAGGGGCGAGAACAGCCCCAGCATTTT
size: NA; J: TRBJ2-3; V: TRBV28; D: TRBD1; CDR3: CATRTGSIGTDTQYF; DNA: TGTGCCACCAGGACAGGGTCGATAGGCACAGATACGCAGTATTTT
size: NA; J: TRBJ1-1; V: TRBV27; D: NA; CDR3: CASSLQAPGALAAFF; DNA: TGTGCCAGCAGCCTCCAGGCCCCCGGCGCTCTCGCAGCTTTCTTT
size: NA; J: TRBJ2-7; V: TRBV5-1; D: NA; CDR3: CASRSQSGGSEQYF; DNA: TGCGCCAGCAGGTCCCAAAGTGGAGGGAGCGAGCAGTACTTC
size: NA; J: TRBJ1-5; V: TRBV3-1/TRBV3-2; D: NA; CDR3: CASSQDRYQPQHF; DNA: TGTGCCAGCAGCCAAGATAGATACCAGCCCCAGCATTTT
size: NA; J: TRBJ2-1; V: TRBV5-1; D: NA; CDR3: CASSSGGPYNEQFF; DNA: TGCGCCAGCAGCTCAGGGGGGCCCTACAATGAGCAGTTCTTC
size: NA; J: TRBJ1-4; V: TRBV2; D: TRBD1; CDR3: CASSEGTGFEKLFF; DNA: TGTGCCAGCAGTGAGGGGACAGGATTTGAAAAACTGTTTTTT
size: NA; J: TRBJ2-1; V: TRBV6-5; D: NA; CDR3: CASSKQGLMNEQFF; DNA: TGTGCCAGCAGTAAGCAGGGGTTGATGAATGAGCAGTTCTTC
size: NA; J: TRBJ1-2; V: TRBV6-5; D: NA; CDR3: CASRRNREYGYTF; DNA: TGTGCCAGCAGGAGGAACAGGGAATATGGCTACACCTTC
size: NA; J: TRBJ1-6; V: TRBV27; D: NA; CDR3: CASSTLNSPLHF; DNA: TGTGCCAGCAGTACTCTTAATTCACCCCTCCACTTT
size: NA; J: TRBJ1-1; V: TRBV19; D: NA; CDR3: CASSIRGGINTEAFF; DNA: TGTGCCAGTAGTATCCGGGGAGGGATTAACACTGAAGCTTTCTTT
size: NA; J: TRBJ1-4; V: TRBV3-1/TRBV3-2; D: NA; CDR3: CASSPAGTRNEKLFF; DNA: TGTGCCAGCAGCCCAGCCGGGACAAGAAATGAAAAACTGTTTTTT
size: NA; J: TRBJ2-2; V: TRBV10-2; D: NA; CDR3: CASGPTVTPRPGELFF; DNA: TGCGCCAGCGGCCCGACAGTTACCCCCCGCCCCGGGGAGCTGTTTTTT
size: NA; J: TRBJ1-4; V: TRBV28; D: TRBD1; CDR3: CASSDRDRGIGTTNEKLFF; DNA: TGTGCCAGCAGCGACCGGGACAGGGGTATTGGTACAACTAATGAAAAACTGTTTTTT
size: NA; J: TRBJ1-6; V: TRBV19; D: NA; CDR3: CASSMGLTKNSPLHF; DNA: TGTGCCAGTAGTATGGGGCTTACAAAGAATTCACCCCTCCACTTT
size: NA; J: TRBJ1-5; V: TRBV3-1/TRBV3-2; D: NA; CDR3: CASSQGQGNQPQHF; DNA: TGTGCCAGCAGCCAAGGGCAGGGCAATCAGCCCCAGCATTTT
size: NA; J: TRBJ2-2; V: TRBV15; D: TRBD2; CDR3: CATSRDLAGAAGELFF; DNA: TGTGCCACCAGCAGAGACCTAGCGGGAGCGGCCGGGGAGCTGTTTTTT
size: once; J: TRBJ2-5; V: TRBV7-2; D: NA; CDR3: CASSLGESGVETQYF; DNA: TGTGCCAGCAGCTTAGGGGAGTCGGGAGTAGAGACCCAGTACTTC
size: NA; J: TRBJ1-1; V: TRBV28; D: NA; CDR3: CASSLSSPGGPAFF; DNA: TGTGCCAGCAGTTTATCCTCGCCGGGGGGCCCAGCTTTCTTT
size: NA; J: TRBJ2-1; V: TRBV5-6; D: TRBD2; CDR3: CASSLGSGRYSSYNEQFF; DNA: TGTGCCAGCAGCTTGGGTAGCGGGAGGTACAGCTCCTACAATGAGCAGTTCTTC
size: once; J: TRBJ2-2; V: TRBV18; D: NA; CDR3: CASSTRGSNRPGELFF; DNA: TGTGCCAGCTCCACCAGAGGGTCGAACCGTCCCGGGGAGCTGTTTTTT
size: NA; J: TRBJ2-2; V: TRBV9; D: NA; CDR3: CASSLTGSTGELFF; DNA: TGTGCCAGCAGCCTAACAGGGAGCACCGGGGAGCTGTTTTTT
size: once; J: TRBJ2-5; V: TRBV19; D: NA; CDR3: CASSIPQAVETQYF; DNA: TGTGCCAGTAGTATTCCCCAGGCAGTGGAGACCCAGTACTTC
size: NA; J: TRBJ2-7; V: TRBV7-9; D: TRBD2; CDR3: CASSKSLAGAYEQYF; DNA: TGTGCCAGCAGCAAATCACTAGCGGGGGCCTACGAGCAGTACTTC
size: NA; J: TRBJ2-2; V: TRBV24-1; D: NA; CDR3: CATSGGRRTGELFF; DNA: TGTGCCACCAGTGGGGGGCGAAGGACCGGGGAGCTGTTTTTT
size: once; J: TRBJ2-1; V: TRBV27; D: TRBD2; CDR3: CASSLSGDRLGSEQFF; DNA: TGTGCCAGCAGTCTTAGCGGGGATCGCCTGGGGAGTGAGCAGTTCTTC
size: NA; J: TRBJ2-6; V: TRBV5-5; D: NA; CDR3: CASSLKSSGANVLTF; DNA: TGTGCCAGCAGCTTGAAGAGCTCTGGGGCCAACGTCCTGACTTTC
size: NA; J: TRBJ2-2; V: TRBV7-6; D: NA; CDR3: CATLKSGSPGELFF; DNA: TGTGCCACCCTGAAGTCGGGGTCGCCCGGGGAGCTGTTTTTT
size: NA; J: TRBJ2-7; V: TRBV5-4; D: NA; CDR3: CASSPNRAYEQYF; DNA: TGTGCCAGCAGTCCGAACAGGGCCTACGAGCAGTACTTC
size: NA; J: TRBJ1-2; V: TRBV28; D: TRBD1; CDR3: CASSLEGQGALNGYTF; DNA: TGTGCCAGCAGTTTAGAGGGACAGGGGGCGTTAAATGGCTACACCTTC
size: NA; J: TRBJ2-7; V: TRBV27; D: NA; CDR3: CASSPREGGYEQYF; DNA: TGTGCCAGCAGTCCCCGGGAAGGTGGCTACGAGCAGTACTTC
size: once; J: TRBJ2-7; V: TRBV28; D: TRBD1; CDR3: CASSSDRTGYEQYF; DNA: TGTGCCAGCAGTTCGGACAGGACAGGCTACGAGCAGTACTTC
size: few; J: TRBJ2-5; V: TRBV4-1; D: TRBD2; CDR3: CASSQTLNGGLETQYF; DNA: TGCGCCAGCAGCCAAACCCTCAACGGGGGGTTGGAGACCCAGTACTTC
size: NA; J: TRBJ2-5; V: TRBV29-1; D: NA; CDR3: CSVDWQGETQYF; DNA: TGCAGCGTTGATTGGCAGGGGGAGACCCAGTACTTC
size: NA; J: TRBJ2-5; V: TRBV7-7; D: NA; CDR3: CASSRPKRGQETQYF; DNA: TGTGCCAGCAGCCGGCCGAAGCGAGGCCAAGAGACCCAGTACTTC
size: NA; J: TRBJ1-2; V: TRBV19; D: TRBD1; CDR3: CASSSPGTGRVANYGYTF; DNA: TGTGCCAGTAGTTCTCCCGGGACAGGGAGAGTAGCTAACTATGGCTACACCTTC
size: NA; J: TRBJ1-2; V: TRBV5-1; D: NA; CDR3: CASSLGPIPYGYTF; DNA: TGCGCCAGCAGCTTGGGGCCGATCCCCTATGGCTACACCTTC
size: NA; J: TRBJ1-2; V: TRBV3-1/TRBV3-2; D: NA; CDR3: CASSQDISTNYGYTF; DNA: TGTGCCAGCAGCCAAGATATTTCGACAAACTATGGCTACACCTTC
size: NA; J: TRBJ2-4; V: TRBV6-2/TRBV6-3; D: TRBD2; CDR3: CASSSAGGPNIQYF; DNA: TGTGCCAGCAGTTCAGCGGGAGGGCCGAACATTCAGTACTTC
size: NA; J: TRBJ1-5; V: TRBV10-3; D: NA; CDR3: CAISESREGGQPQHF; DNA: TGTGCCATCAGTGAGTCCAGGGAAGGCGGCCAGCCCCAGCATTTT
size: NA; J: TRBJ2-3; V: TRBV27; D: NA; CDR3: CASSFSYTDTQYF; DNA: TGTGCCAGCAGTTTTAGCTACACAGATACGCAGTATTTT
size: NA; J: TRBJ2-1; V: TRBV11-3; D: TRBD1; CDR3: CASSWDRSDEQFF; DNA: TGTGCCAGCAGCTGGGACAGGTCCGATGAGCAGTTCTTC
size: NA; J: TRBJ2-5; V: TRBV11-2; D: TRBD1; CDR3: CASSVSGTGVLETQYF; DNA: TGTGCCAGCAGCGTATCCGGGACAGGGGTTTTGGAGACCCAGTACTTC
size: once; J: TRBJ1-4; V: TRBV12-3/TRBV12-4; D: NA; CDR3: CASSRPGGEKLFF; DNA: TGTGCCAGCAGCCGGCCCGGGGGTGAAAAACTGTTTTTT
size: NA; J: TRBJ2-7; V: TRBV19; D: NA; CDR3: CASSISGQTGEQYF; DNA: TGTGCCAGTAGTATTTCAGGACAGACGGGCGAGCAGTACTTC
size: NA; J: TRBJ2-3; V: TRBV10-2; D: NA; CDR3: CASSRAGTSTDTQYF; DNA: TGCGCCAGCAGTCGAGCTGGTACTAGCACAGATACGCAGTATTTT
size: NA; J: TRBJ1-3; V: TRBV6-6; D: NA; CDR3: CASRDRTSGPGNTIYF; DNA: TGTGCCAGCAGGGACCGGACATCAGGGCCTGGAAACACCATATATTTT